The sequence of this TCR beta chain was determined in a study of graft-versus-host responses after intestinal transplantation. Study-wide background: Multivisceral, liver-intestinal, or isolated intestinal transplants were performed in recipients. Every recipient had anti-thymocyte globulin induction and around 3 years of tacrolimus plus steroids.

This CDR3 region has 14 residues. The ends were cut back, 2 bases at V and 2 bases at J, with 8 bases in the middle. Germline assignment: CDR1 SGHNT and CDR2 YYREEE (reference sequence). Study observations and caveats: Some patients had graft-donor T cell macrochimerism. In their allografts, the ratios of graft-versus-host to host-versus-graft T cell clones were high.

Using immunoSEQ multiplex PCR, the repertoire was profiled, and TCRdb retains in-frame clones only, with some absent. Of tens of thousands of clones listed, more than 90% were seen once; the top ten hold over 0.3%. This clone was observed a few times. Its antigen is unidentified. The source is a human donor who received an intestinal transplant. Sequencing was performed on unstimulated CD4+ T cells sorted from spleen or lymph node cells, taken before intestinal transplant. V is TRBV5-4 and J is TRBJ1-3; TRBD1 might be the D (6 bases). The CDR3: CASSFAGAGNTIYF. The CDR3 DNA is TGTGCCAGCAGCTTTGCAGGGGCTGGAAACACCATATATTTT.